In its sample, the clone carrying this TCR beta chain was seen a few times. The antigen remains undetermined. CD4+ cells and CD8+ cells were each obtained through positive magnetic bead selection, and their purity was assessed by flow cytometry. Profiled with immunoSEQ multiplex PCR; TCRdb holds only in-frame clones, not every one. The repertoire holds about 30,000 clones, with around four fifths as singletons. The sample is drawn from a study of somatic mutations in cytotoxic T cells in rheumatoid arthritis. Whole-study context: Prior to any treatment and right after diagnosis, patient blood (roughly 30 ml EDTA) was drawn.

Findings of the study overall: Comparison of CD8+ T-cell clonality between rheumatoid arthritis patients and age-matched healthy controls yielded no significant difference. An increase in CD8+ clonality with age was seen in rheumatoid arthritis patients but not in healthy controls.

This receptor was taken from an adult with rheumatoid arthritis. Sequencing was performed on CD8+ T cells sorted from blood.

CDR3 sequence (DNA): TGTGCCAGTAGTATTTCTAGCGGGATGGCCTACGAGCAGTACTTC. This codes for CASSISSGMAYEQYF. This sequence joins TRBV19 and TRBJ2-7; TRBD2 matches 9 bases. The CDR3 consists of 15 residues. V shed 3 bases, J shed 2 bases, and the junction held 5 bases outside the gene matches. In germline, CDR1 is LNHDA, CDR2 SQIVND (reference sequence).